The T cell receptor (beta chain) described here comes from a study of T-cell memory formation after mild COVID-19. Study overall: Most TCR clusters belonged to a single donor.

One entry per CDR3 protein results from TCRdb running MiXCR on the 5' RACE reads. The sample has more than 150,000 distinct CDR3 sequences, around a fifth seen once; the top ten hold 20% to 25%. Comment on this clonotype: Its antigen remains unidentified.

The CDR3 runs 15 residues. Germline V gives CDR1 SGHNT, CDR2 YYREEE (reference sequence). V dropped 4 bases and J dropped 0 bases, with 12 bases sitting between them. The study, taken as a whole, reports: Prior to infection, memory already included some responding clones, suggesting cross-reactive memory joined.

The receptor comes from an adult woman who had mild COVID-19 (a few samples of this study predate the infection). Cell type and time point are not known. This chain connects TRBV5-4 to TRBJ2-3; D uncertain. Material for sequencing was PBMCs or a T cell subset sorted from them (not recorded which). CDR3 in amino acids: CASSARFSSTDTQYF. For the CDR3, the DNA is TGTGCCAGCAGCGCCCGTTTCTCTAGCACAGATACGCAGTATTTT.